This record covers a single TCR beta chain. This entry is derived from a study of blood T cells in healthy people across ages. Losses at the gene ends were 6 bases for V and 3 bases for J; bases not matched to a gene: 7. The CDR3 loop spans 13 amino acids. In germline, CDR1 is DFQATT, CDR2 SNEGSKA (reference sequence). It was ten milliliters of peripheral blood that were drawn from each donor. A second PCR of about 7 to 12 cycles used a sample-barcoded 5' primer and a J-beta primer mix. TCRdb re-called the 5' RACE reads with MiXCR, one entry per CDR3 protein. The sample shows about 730,000 distinct CDR3 sequences, 43% of them seen only once.

The TCR was taken from a woman aged 55-69 years in good health. Sequencing input: blood. The V gene is TRBV20-1, the J gene TRBJ2-7; 8 bases agree with TRBD2. CDR3: CSARTSLGYEQYF. The CDR3 bases are TGCAGTGCCCGGACTAGCTTGGGCTACGAGCAGTACTTC.